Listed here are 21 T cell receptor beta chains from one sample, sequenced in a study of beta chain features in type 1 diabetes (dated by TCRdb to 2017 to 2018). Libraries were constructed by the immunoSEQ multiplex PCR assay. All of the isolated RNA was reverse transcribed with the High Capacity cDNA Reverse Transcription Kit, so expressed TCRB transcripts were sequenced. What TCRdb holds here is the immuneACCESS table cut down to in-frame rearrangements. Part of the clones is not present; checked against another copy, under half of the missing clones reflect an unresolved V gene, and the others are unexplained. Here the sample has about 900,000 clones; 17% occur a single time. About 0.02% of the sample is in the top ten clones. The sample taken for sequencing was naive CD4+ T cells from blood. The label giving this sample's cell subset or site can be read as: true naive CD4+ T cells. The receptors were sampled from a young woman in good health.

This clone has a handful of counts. For the CDR3, the DNA is TGTGCCAGCAGCGTAGGGGCTAGCGGGGTAAATACGCAGTATTTT. This encodes CASSVGASGVNTQYF. J is TRBJ2-3 and V is TRBV9; 9 nucleotides match TRBD2. This CDR3 region has 15 residues. Germline CDR1 reads SGDLS; CDR2 reads YYNGEE. The V segment lost 0 bases and the J segment 7 bases; nucleotides outside the gene matches: 6.

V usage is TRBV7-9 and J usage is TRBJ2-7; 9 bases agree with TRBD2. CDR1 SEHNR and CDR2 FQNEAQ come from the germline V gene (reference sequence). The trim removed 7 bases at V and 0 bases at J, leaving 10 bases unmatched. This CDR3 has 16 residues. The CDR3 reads CASTPYETSGSYEQYF. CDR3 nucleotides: TGTGCCAGCACCCCTTACGAGACTAGCGGCTCCTACGAGCAGTACTTC.

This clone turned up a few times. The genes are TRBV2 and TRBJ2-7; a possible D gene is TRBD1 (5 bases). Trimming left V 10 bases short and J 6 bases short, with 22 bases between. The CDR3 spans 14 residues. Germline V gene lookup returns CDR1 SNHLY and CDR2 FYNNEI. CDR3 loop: CATVKVLKGAEQYF. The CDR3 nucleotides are TGTGCCACCGTAAAAGTCCTAAAAGGGGCCGAGCAGTACTTC.

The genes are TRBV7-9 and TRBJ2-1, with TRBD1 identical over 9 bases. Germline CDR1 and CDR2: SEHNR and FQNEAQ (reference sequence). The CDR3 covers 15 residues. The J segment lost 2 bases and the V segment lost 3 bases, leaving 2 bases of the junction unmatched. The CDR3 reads CASSFRQGAYNEQFF. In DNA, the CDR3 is TGTGCCAGCAGCTTCCGACAGGGGGCCTACAATGAGCAGTTCTTC.

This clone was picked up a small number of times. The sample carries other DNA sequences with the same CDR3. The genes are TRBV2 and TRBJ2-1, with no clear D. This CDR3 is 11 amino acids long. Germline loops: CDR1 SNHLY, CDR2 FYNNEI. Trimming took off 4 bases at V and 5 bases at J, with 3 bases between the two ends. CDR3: CASSADNEQFF. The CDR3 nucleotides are TGTGCCAGCAGTGCCGACAATGAGCAGTTCTTC.

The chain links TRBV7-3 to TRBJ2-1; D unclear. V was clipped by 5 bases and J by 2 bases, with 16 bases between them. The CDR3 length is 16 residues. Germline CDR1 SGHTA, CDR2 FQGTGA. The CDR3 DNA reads TGTGCCAGCAGCCCACTGGGGATTACGGCCTACAATGAGCAGTTCTTC. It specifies CASSPLGITAYNEQFF.

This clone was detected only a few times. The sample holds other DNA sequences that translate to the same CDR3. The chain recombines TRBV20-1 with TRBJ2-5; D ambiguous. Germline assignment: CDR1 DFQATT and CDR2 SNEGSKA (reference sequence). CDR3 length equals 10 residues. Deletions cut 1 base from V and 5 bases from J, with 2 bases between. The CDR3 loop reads CSARGETQYF. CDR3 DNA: TGCAGTGCTAGAGGCGAGACCCAGTACTTC.

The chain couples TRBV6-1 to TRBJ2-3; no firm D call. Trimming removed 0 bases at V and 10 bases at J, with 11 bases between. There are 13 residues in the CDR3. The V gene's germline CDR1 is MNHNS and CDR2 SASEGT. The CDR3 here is CASSEAGPSAQYF. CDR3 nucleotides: TGTGCCAGCAGTGAAGCCGGCCCTAGTGCGCAGTATTTT.

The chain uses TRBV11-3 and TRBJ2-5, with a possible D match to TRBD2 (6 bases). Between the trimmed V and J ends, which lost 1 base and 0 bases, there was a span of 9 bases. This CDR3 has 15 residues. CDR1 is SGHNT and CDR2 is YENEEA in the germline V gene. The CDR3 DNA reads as TGTGCCAGCAGCTTAGGGGCTAGCGACCAAGAGACCCAGTACTTC. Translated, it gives CASSLGASDQETQYF. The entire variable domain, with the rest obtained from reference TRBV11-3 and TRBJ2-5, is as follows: EAGVVQSPRYKIIEKKQPVAFWCNPISGHNTLYWYLQNLGQGPELLIRYENEEAVDDSQLPKDRFSAERLKGVDSTLKIQPAELGDSAVYLCASSLGASDQETQYFGPGTRLLVL.

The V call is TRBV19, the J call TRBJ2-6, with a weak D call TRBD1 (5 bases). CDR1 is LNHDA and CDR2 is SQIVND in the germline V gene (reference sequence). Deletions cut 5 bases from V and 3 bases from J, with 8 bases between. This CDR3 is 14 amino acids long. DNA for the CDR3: TGTGCCAGTAGTCAGGGATATGGGGCCAACGTCCTGACTTTC. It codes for CASSQGYGANVLTF.

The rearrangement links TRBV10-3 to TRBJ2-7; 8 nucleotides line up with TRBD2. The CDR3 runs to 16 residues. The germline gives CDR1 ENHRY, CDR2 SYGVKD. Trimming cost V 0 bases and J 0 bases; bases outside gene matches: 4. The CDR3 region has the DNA TGTGCCATCAGTGAGTCGGCGGGAGGAAGCTCCTACGAGCAGTACTTC. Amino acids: CAISESAGGSSYEQYF.

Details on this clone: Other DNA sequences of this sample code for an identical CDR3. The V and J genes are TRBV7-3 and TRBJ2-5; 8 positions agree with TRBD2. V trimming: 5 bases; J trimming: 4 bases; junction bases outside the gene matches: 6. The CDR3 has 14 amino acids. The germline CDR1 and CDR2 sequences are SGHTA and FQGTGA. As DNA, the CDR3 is TGTGCCAGCAGCCGTGCGGGAGGCGGAGAGACCCAGTACTTC. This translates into CASSRAGGGETQYF.

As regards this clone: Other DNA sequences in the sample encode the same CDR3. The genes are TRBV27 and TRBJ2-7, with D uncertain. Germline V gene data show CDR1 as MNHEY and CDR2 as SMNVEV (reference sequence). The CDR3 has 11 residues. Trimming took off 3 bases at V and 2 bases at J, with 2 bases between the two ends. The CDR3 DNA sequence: TGTGCCAGCAGTTTGACCTACGAGCAGTACTTC. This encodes CASSLTYEQYF.

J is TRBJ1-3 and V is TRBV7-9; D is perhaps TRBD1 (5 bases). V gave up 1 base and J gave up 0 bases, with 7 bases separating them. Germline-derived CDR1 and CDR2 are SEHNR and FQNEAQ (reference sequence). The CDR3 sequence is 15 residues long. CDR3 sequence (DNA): TGTGCCAGCAGCTTAGGGGGGGACTCTGGAAACACCATATATTTT. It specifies CASSLGGDSGNTIYF.

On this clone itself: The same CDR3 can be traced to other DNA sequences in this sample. CDR3 DNA sequence: TGTGCCATCACCGGACTAGCGGGAGACGAGCAGTACTTC. This sequence encodes CAITGLAGDEQYF. V gene TRBV10-3 combines with J gene TRBJ2-7, with 13 bases that match TRBD2. The V gene's germline CDR1 is ENHRY and CDR2 SYGVKD. This CDR3 has 13 amino acids. V lost 7 bases to trimming and J lost 5 bases; unmatched junction nucleotides: 2.

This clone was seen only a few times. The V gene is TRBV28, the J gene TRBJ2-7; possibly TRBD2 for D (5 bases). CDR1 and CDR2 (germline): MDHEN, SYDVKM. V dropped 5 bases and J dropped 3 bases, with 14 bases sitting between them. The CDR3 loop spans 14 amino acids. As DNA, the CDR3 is TGTGCCAGCAGTCCCCACGACTACGGCTACGAGCAGTACTTC. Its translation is CASSPHDYGYEQYF. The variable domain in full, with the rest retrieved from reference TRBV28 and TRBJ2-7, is DVKVTQSSRYLVKRTGEKVFLECVQDMDHENMFWYRQDPGLGLRLIYFSYDVKMKEKGDIPEGYSVSREKKERFSLILESASTNQTSMYLCASSPHDYGYEQYFGPGTRLTVT.

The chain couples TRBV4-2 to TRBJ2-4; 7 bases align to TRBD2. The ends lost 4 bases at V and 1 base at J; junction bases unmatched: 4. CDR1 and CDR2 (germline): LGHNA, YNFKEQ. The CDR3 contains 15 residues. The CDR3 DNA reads TGTGCCAGCAGCCCCGGGGAGGGCGCCAAAAACATTCAGTACTTC. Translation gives CASSPGEGAKNIQYF.

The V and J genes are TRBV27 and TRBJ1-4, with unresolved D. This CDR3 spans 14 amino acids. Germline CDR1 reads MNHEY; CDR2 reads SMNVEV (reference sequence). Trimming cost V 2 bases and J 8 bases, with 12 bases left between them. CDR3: CASSLGGKREKLFF. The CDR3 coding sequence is TGTGCCAGCAGTTTAGGCGGGAAGAGGGAAAAACTGTTTTTT. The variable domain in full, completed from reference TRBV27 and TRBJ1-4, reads EAQVTQNPRYLITVTGKKLTVTCSQNMNHEYMSWYRQDPGLGLRQIYYSMNVEVTDKGDVPEGYKVSRKEKRNFPLILESPSPNQTSLYFCASSLGGKREKLFFGSGTQLSVL.

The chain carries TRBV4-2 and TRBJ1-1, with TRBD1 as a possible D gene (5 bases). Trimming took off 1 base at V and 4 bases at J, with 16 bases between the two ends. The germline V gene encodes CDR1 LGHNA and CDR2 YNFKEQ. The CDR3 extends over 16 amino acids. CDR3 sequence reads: CASSQGLGQGFTEAFF. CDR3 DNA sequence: TGTGCCAGCAGCCAAGGCTTGGGGCAGGGTTTCACTGAAGCTTTCTTT.

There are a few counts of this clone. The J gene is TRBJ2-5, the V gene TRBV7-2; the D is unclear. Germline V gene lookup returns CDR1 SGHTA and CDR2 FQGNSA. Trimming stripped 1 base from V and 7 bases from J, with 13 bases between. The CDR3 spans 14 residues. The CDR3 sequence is CASSLDLTSGTQYF. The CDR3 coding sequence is TGTGCCAGCAGCTTAGACCTCACCTCGGGGACCCAGTACTTC.

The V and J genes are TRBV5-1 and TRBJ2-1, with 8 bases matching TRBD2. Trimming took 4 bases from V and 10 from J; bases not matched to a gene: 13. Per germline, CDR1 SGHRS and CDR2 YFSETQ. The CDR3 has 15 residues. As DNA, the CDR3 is TGCGCCAGCAGCCCGACTAGCGTCGGAGGAATCGAGCAGTTCTTC. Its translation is CASSPTSVGGIEQFF.